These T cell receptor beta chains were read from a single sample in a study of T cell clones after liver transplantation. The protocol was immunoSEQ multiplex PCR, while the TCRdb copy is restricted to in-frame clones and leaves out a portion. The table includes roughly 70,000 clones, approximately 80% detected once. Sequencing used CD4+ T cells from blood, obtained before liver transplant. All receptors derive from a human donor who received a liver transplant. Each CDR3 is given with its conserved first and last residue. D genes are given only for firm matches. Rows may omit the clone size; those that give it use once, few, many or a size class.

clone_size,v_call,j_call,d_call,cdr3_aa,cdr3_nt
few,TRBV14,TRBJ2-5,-,CASSSRAHPSPQETQYF,TGTGCCAGCAGCAGCAGGGCTCATCCAAGCCCACAAGAGACCCAGTACTTC
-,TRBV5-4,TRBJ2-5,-,CASSPWGGGQETQYF,TGTGCCAGCAGCCCTTGGGGAGGTGGGCAAGAGACCCAGTACTTC
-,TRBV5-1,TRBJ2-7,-,CASSLPSSYEQYF,TGCGCCAGCAGCTTGCCCAGCTCCTACGAGCAGTACTTC
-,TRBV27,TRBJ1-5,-,CATGWGSQPQHF,TGTGCCACCGGTTGGGGTAGTCAGCCCCAGCATTTT
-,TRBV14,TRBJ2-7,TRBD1,CASSQGIGTGANEQYF,TGTGCCAGCAGCCAAGGGATTGGGACAGGGGCAAACGAGCAGTACTTC
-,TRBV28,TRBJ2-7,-,CASSLPPRHYEQYF,TGTGCCAGCAGTTTACCCCCCCGACACTACGAGCAGTACTTC
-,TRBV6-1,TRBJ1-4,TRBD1,CASSAGQVREKLFF,TGTGCCAGCAGTGCAGGACAGGTTCGTGAAAAACTGTTTTTT
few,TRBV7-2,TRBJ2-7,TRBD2,CASSFQGLAAYEQYF,TGTGCCAGCAGCTTCCAAGGACTAGCGGCCTACGAGCAGTACTTC
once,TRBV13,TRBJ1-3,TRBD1,CASSSGQGANTIYF,TGTGCCAGCAGCTCGGGACAGGGGGCCAACACCATATATTTT
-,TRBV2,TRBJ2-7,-,CASSVGLNYYEQYF,TGTGCCAGCAGTGTAGGACTTAACTACTACGAGCAGTACTTC
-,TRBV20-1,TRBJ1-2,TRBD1,CSARLRQGSAF,TGCAGTGCTAGACTCCGACAGGGCTCCGCCTTC
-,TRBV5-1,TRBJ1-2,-,CASSYAGDGGRYGYTF,TGCGCCAGCAGCTACGCAGGGGACGGGGGCCGATATGGCTACACCTTC
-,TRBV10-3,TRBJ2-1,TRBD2,CAISGPSENSGGSYNEQFF,TGTGCCATCAGTGGACCCAGTGAAAATAGCGGGGGCTCCTACAATGAGCAGTTCTTC
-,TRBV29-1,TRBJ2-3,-,CSVEFTGRTDTQYF,TGCAGCGTTGAATTTACAGGGCGCACAGATACGCAGTATTTT
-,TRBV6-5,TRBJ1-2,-,CASSPGFYGYTF,TGTGCCAGCAGTCCGGGCTTCTATGGCTACACCTTC
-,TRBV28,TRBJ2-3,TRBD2,CASRTSGTTDTQYF,TGTGCCAGCAGAACTAGCGGTACTACAGATACGCAGTATTTT
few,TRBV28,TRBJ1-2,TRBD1,CASSLPGQVFNYGYTF,TGTGCCAGCAGTTTACCGGGACAGGTTTTTAACTATGGCTACACCTTC
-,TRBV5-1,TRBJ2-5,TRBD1,CASSLDGRTGGWETQYF,TGCGCCAGCAGCTTGGATGGTCGGACAGGGGGCTGGGAGACCCAGTACTTC
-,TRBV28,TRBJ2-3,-,CASSFTRLTGISDTQYF,TGTGCCAGCAGTTTCACCAGACTGACTGGAATTTCAGATACGCAGTATTTT
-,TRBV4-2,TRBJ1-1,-,CASSPQTQNTEAFF,TGTGCCAGCAGCCCCCAGACCCAGAACACTGAAGCTTTCTTT
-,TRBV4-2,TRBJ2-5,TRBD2,CASSQEPLPGGTQYF,TGTGCCAGTAGCCAAGAGCCGCTCCCGGGGGGGACCCAGTACTTC
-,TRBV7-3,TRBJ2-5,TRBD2,CASSLNQAGAGETQYF,TGTGCCAGCAGCTTAAATCAAGCGGGAGCGGGGGAGACCCAGTACTTC
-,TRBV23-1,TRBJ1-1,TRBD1,CASSQDLQGGTEAFF,TGCGCCAGCAGTCAAGACCTACAGGGGGGCACTGAAGCTTTCTTT
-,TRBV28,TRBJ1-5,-,CASSLSPGAGGNQPQHF,TGTGCCAGCAGTTTATCTCCTGGGGCAGGGGGCAATCAGCCCCAGCATTTT
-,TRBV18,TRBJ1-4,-,CASSPGAGATNEKLFF,TGTGCCAGCTCACCAGGGGCAGGGGCCACTAATGAAAAACTGTTTTTT
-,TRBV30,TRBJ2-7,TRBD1,CAWSPDRVSYEQYF,TGTGCCTGGAGCCCAGACAGGGTCTCCTACGAGCAGTACTTC
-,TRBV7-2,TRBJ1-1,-,CASSLVPGLPLNTEAFF,TGTGCCAGCAGCTTAGTACCCGGGCTACCATTGAACACTGAAGCTTTCTTT
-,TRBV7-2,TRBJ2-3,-,CAIPSTILRTDTQYF,TGTGCCATCCCGTCGACAATCCTGCGCACAGATACGCAGTATTTT
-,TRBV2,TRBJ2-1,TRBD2,CASSAGTTNEQFF,TGTGCCAGCAGTGCCGGGACTACGAATGAGCAGTTCTTC
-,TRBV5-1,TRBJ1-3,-,CASSLSSGNTIYF,TGCGCCAGCAGCTTGAGTTCTGGAAACACCATATATTTT
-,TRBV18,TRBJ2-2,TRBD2,CASSLAGEATGELFF,TGTGCCAGCTCACTCGCGGGAGAGGCGACCGGGGAGCTGTTTTTT
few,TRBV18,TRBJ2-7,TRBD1,CASSPSGTGVSYEQYF,TGTGCCAGCTCACCATCCGGGACAGGGGTCTCCTACGAGCAGTACTTC
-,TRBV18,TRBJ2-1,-,CASSQTQDNEQFF,TGTGCCAGCTCTCAAACCCAGGACAATGAGCAGTTCTTC
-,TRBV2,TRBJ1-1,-,CASSERRANTEAFF,TGTGCCAGCAGTGAGCGGCGGGCGAACACTGAAGCTTTCTTT
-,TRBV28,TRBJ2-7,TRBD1,CASSSNRGIVYEQYF,TGTGCCAGCAGCTCGAACAGGGGGATAGTATACGAGCAGTACTTC
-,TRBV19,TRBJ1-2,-,CASSTAKEGHAYGYTF,TGTGCCAGTAGTACCGCCAAGGAAGGACATGCGTATGGCTACACCTTC
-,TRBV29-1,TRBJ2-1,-,CSVVRDEQFF,TGCAGCGTTGTAAGGGACGAGCAGTTCTTC
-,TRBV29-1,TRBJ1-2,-,CSVDVTDSRGGGYTF,TGCAGCGTTGATGTGACAGATTCTCGCGGGGGGGGCTACACCTTC
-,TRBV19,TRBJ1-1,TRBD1,CASLGQANTEAFF,TGTGCCAGCCTCGGACAGGCGAACACTGAAGCTTTCTTT
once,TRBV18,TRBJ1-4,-,CASSLNGGNEKLFF,TGTGCCAGCTCACTTAACGGAGGGAATGAAAAACTGTTTTTT
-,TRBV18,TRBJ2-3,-,CASSPPSTDTQYF,TGTGCCAGCTCACCCCCGAGCACAGATACGCAGTATTTT
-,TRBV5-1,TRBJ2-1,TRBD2,CASSSGGSSYNEQFF,TGCGCCAGCAGCTCCGGCGGGAGCTCCTACAATGAGCAGTTCTTC
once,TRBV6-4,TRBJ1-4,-,CASKVTATNEKLFF,TGTGCCAGCAAAGTGACAGCTACTAATGAAAAACTGTTTTTT
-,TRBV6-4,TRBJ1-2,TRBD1,CASREGQGGDYGYTF,TGTGCCAGCAGAGAGGGACAGGGAGGGGACTATGGCTACACCTTC
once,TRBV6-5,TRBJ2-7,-,CASSEGRYEQYF,TGTGCCAGCAGTGAAGGTCGATACGAGCAGTACTTC
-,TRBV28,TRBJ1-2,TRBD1,CASSLGTGYGYTF,TGTGCCAGCAGCCTCGGGACAGGGTATGGCTACACCTTC
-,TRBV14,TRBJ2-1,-,CASSQWGLGGHNEQFF,TGTGCCAGCAGCCAATGGGGGCTTGGGGGGCACAATGAGCAGTTCTTC
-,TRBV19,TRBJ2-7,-,CASSIQGGIYEQYF,TGTGCCAGTAGTATACAGGGGGGAATCTACGAGCAGTACTTC
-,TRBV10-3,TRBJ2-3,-,CAISERVGRYTDTQYF,TGTGCCATCAGTGAAAGGGTGGGCCGCTACACAGATACGCAGTATTTT
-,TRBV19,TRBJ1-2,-,CASSTQGLGNYGYTF,TGTGCCAGTAGTACACAGGGACTAGGGAACTATGGCTACACCTTC
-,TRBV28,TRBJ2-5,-,CASSLWREETQYF,TGTGCCAGCAGTTTGTGGAGGGAAGAGACCCAGTACTTC
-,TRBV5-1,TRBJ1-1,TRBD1,CASSFRGAAEAFF,TGCGCCAGCAGCTTCAGGGGGGCGGCTGAAGCTTTCTTT
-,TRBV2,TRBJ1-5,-,CASSAAGGNQPQHF,TGTGCCAGCAGCGCGGCAGGGGGCAATCAGCCCCAGCATTTT
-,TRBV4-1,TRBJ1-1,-,CASSRFKENTEAFF,TGCGCCAGCAGCCGGTTTAAGGAGAACACTGAAGCTTTCTTT
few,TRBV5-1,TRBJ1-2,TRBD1,CASSGPTGEDGYTF,TGCGCCAGCAGCGGCCCGACAGGGGAGGATGGCTACACCTTC
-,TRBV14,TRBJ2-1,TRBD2,CASSQVQAGGYKIF,TGTGCCAGCAGCCAAGTACAAGCGGGAGGGTATAAGATCTTC
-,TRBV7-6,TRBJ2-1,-,CASSLGGERYNEQFF,TGTGCCAGCAGCTTAGGTGGGGAGCGCTACAATGAGCAGTTCTTC
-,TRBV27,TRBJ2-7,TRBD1,CASSRTGRGEQYF,TGTGCCAGCAGTAGGACAGGGAGAGGGGAGCAGTACTTC
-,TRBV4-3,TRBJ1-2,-,CASSQDWRDISHYGYTF,TGCGCCAGCAGCCAAGATTGGAGGGACATTAGCCACTATGGCTACACCTTC
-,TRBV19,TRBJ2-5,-,CASSRAAKETQYF,TGTGCCAGTAGTAGGGCTGCAAAAGAGACCCAGTACTTC